This TCR beta chain was sequenced during a study of intratumoral heterogeneity in liver cancer. Across the whole study: With a median age of roughly 60 years, most patients were men. Study-level points and caveats: Significantly more unique clonal expansions occurred in tumor region a than b.

By sample share, this clone is medium-sized (0.01 to 0.1%). Its matching antigen is unknown. V dropped 2 bases and J dropped 6 bases, with 8 bases sitting between them. The length of the CDR3 is 13 residues. Per the germline V gene, CDR1 is MNHNY and CDR2 is SVGAGI (reference sequence). The repertoire was sequenced with immunoSEQ multiplex PCR; TCRdb's copy has only in-frame clones and lacks some. The table lists 4,000 or so clones, about 47% of them singletons. Tumour samples came from separate, distinct regions of the hepatocellular carcinoma nodule. Sequences were derived from tumor tissue, sampled before any cancer treatment. The clonotype comes from an older man with hepatocellular carcinoma. The chain recombines TRBV6-6 with TRBJ1-5; possibly TRBD1 for D (6 bases). The CDR3 DNA follows: TGTGCCAGCAGTTACGGGACAAGTCAGCCCCAGCATTTT. It encodes CASSYGTSQPQHF.